A selection of T cell receptor beta chains follows, all from one sample in a study of STAT3 mutations in large granular lymphocyte leukemia. TCRdb's table, derived via immunoSEQ multiplex PCR, lists solely in-frame clones and lacks some. The table includes over 30,000 clones, 70% to 90% detected once. Sequenced input: PBMCs. Receptor source: a human donor with T large granular lymphocyte leukemia. Some clones in this sample may be carry-over from other donors' samples. The CDR3 runs from the conserved cysteine through the conserved F or W. The D gene is left open where the match is weak. Clone size is shown for a subset of rows, as once, few, many or a class of expanded clone.

J gene: TRBJ2-3; clone size: NA; D gene: TRBD2; V gene: TRBV7-9; CDR3 DNA: TGTGCCAGCCTAGCTAGCGGGGGGGCGGATACGCAGTATTTT; CDR3 protein: CASLASGGADTQYF
J gene: TRBJ1-6; clone size: few; D gene: NA; V gene: TRBV4-2; CDR3 DNA: TGTGCCAGCAGCCAAGGTGAAGGGGAGAATTCACCCCTCCACTTT; CDR3 protein: CASSQGEGENSPLHF
J gene: TRBJ2-7; clone size: few; D gene: NA; V gene: TRBV2; CDR3 DNA: TGTGCCAGCAGTAGGGCGTCCTACGAGCAGTACTTC; CDR3 protein: CASSRASYEQYF
J gene: TRBJ1-6; clone size: NA; D gene: TRBD1; V gene: TRBV5-1; CDR3 DNA: TGCGCCAGCAGCCATCAACAGGGGTACGATTCACCCCTCCACTTT; CDR3 protein: CASSHQQGYDSPLHF
J gene: TRBJ2-5; clone size: NA; D gene: NA; V gene: TRBV19; CDR3 DNA: TGTGCCAGTAGTATAAGCCAGACCATCCAAGAGACCCAGTACTTC; CDR3 protein: CASSISQTIQETQYF
J gene: TRBJ1-5; clone size: NA; D gene: TRBD1; V gene: TRBV2; CDR3 DNA: TGTGCCAGCAGTGAATGGACAGGGGATATGCCACCTCAGCCCCAGCATTTT; CDR3 protein: CASSEWTGDMPPQPQHF
J gene: TRBJ2-1; clone size: NA; D gene: NA; V gene: TRBV7-9; CDR3 DNA: TGTGCCAGCAATCCACCCCCCAATCCCGAGCAGTTCTTC; CDR3 protein: CASNPPPNPEQFF
J gene: TRBJ2-5; clone size: NA; D gene: TRBD2; V gene: TRBV5-4; CDR3 DNA: TGTGCCAGCAGCTCAAACTCAGGGACTAGGGAAGAGACCCAGTACTTC; CDR3 protein: CASSSNSGTREETQYF
J gene: TRBJ2-7; clone size: NA; D gene: NA; V gene: TRBV4-1; CDR3 DNA: TGCGCCAGCAGCTACCGCAGGGGTACTTCCTACGAGCAGTACTTC; CDR3 protein: CASSYRRGTSYEQYF
J gene: TRBJ2-2; clone size: NA; D gene: NA; V gene: TRBV7-9; CDR3 DNA: TGTGCCAGCAGCCCGGGTCTCACCGGGGAGCTGTTTTTT; CDR3 protein: CASSPGLTGELFF
J gene: TRBJ2-1; clone size: NA; D gene: TRBD1; V gene: TRBV9; CDR3 DNA: TGTGCCAGCAGCGTAGAGAGGGGGCATAACAATGAGCAGTTCTTC; CDR3 protein: CASSVERGHNNEQFF
J gene: TRBJ1-1; clone size: NA; D gene: NA; V gene: TRBV11-2; CDR3 DNA: TGTGCCAGCAGCTTGAGGGACGACACTGAAGCTTTCTTT; CDR3 protein: CASSLRDDTEAFF
J gene: TRBJ2-2; clone size: NA; D gene: NA; V gene: TRBV5-1; CDR3 DNA: TGCGCCAGCAGCTTGGACAGTACGCCGGCGGGGGAGCTGTTTTTT; CDR3 protein: CASSLDSTPAGELFF
J gene: TRBJ1-4; clone size: once; D gene: NA; V gene: TRBV7-9; CDR3 DNA: TGTGCCAGCAGCTTACAAGCAACTGAAAAACTGTTTTTT; CDR3 protein: CASSLQATEKLFF
J gene: TRBJ2-2; clone size: once; D gene: NA; V gene: TRBV7-9; CDR3 DNA: TGTGCCAGCAGCTTAGGAGGGCCCGCGGTCACCGGGGAGCTGTTTTTT; CDR3 protein: CASSLGGPAVTGELFF
J gene: TRBJ2-2; clone size: NA; D gene: TRBD1; V gene: TRBV10-3; CDR3 DNA: TGTGCCATCAGAGCAGCCCAGGGGGACACCGGGGAGCTGTTTTTT; CDR3 protein: CAIRAAQGDTGELFF